The 10 T cell receptor beta chains given below trace back to one sample, sequenced in a study of T cell changes during pregnancy in multiple sclerosis. This table comes from immunoSEQ multiplex PCR, and its TCRdb copy is limited to in-frame clones, with some not included. This table has around 130,000 clones, 95% to 98% appearing once. This specimen was peripheral blood, taken after pregnancy. The receptors originated from a female donor with multiple sclerosis, enrolled in a pregnancy study.

J is TRBJ1-1 and V is TRBV28; D is unresolved. CDR3 length: 11 residues. CDR1 is MDHEN, CDR2 SYDVKM, per germline. The V and J ends lost 3 bases and 7 bases respectively, with 6 bases between them. The CDR3 sequence: CASSFGSEAFF. The CDR3 DNA sequence: TGTGCCAGCAGTTTTGGGAGTGAAGCTTTCTTT.

V and J are TRBV9 and TRBJ2-3; a weak D match, TRBD2 (5 bases). The CDR3 has 16 residues. Per germline, CDR1 SGDLS and CDR2 YYNGEE. Trimming removed 0 bases from V and 0 bases from J, with 11 bases in between. CDR3 DNA sequence: TGTGCCAGCAGCGTAGCTAAAGCGGATAGCACAGATACGCAGTATTTT. Translating gives CASSVAKADSTDTQYF.

The chain joins TRBV27 to TRBJ2-1, with TRBD2 matching 12 bases. There are 17 residues in the CDR3. In germline, CDR1 is MNHEY, CDR2 SMNVEV (reference sequence). J gave up 7 bases and V 4 bases, and 11 bases lay outside the gene matches. This CDR3 is CASSSKVTSGSLNEQFF. For the CDR3, the DNA is TGTGCCAGCAGTTCTAAGGTGACTAGCGGGAGTTTAAATGAGCAGTTCTTC.

The chain uses TRBV19 and TRBJ1-1, with D uncertain. Between the trimmed V and J ends, which lost 5 bases and 3 bases, there was a span of 10 bases. The CDR3 is 13 amino acids. Germline V CDR1 and CDR2: LNHDA, SQIVND (reference sequence). This chain's CDR3 is CASSPRTDTEAFF. Written as DNA, the CDR3 is TGTGCCAGTAGTCCCCGAACGGACACTGAAGCTTTCTTT.

The rearrangement joins TRBV7-8 to TRBJ2-7, with 9 positions matching TRBD2. CDR1 is SGHVS and CDR2 is FQNEAQ in the germline V gene. The CDR3 covers 14 residues. Trimming removed 5 bases from V and 6 bases from J; junction bases left unmatched: 8. For the CDR3, the DNA is TGTGCCAGCAGCGGGAGGCTAGCGGGAAGCGAGCAGTACTTC. It is translated as CASSGRLAGSEQYF.

This clone occurred once. This chain's CDR3 is CASSLLGLAGNYQETQYF. CDR3 coding DNA: TGCGCCAGCAGCTTGTTAGGACTAGCGGGAAACTACCAAGAGACCCAGTACTTC. The V call is TRBV5-1, the J call TRBJ2-5; 12 bases agree with TRBD2. Germline CDR1 SGHRS, CDR2 YFSETQ. The length of the CDR3 is 18 residues. Trimming at V came to 1 base and at J to 0 bases, leaving 7 bases not matched to a gene.

This chain uses TRBV30 with TRBJ1-4, with D tentatively TRBD1 (6 bases). The germline V and J ends were trimmed by 2 bases and 0 bases, with 10 bases remaining between them. The CDR3 totals 15 residues. Per germline, CDR1 GTSNPN and CDR2 SVGIG (reference sequence). In nucleotides, the CDR3 is TGTGCCTGGAGTCCTGACAGGACAACTAATGAAAAACTGTTTTTT. This translates into CAWSPDRTTNEKLFF.

The rearrangement uses TRBV5-1 and TRBJ2-7; TRBD1 matches 9 bases. CDR1 and CDR2 from the germline V gene are SGHRS and YFSETQ. The V and J ends lost 0 bases and 2 bases, in that order; junction bases with no gene match: 6. The CDR3 extends over 16 amino acids. CDR3 sequence reads: CASSLGQGVRTYEQYF. The CDR3 DNA reads as TGCGCCAGCAGCTTGGGACAGGGGGTTAGAACCTACGAGCAGTACTTC. The whole variable domain, remainder taken from reference TRBV5-1 and TRBJ2-7, is KAGVTQTPRYLIKTRGQQVTLSCSPISGHRSVSWYQQTPGQGLQFLFEYFSETQRNKGNFPGRFSGRQFSNSRSEMNVSTLELGDSALYLCASSLGQGVRTYEQYFGPGTRLTVT.

The V gene is TRBV28, the J gene TRBJ2-7; 8 bases align to TRBD1. Germline V gene sequence: CDR1 MDHEN, CDR2 SYDVKM. The CDR3 runs 14 residues. With 6 bases clipped from V and 2 bases from J, the junction kept 6 bases outside the gene matches. CDR3 residues: CASRVQGVPYEQYF. The CDR3 DNA reads as TGTGCCAGCAGGGTACAGGGGGTTCCCTACGAGCAGTACTTC. Variable domain in full (rest from reference TRBV28 and TRBJ2-7): DVKVTQSSRYLVKRTGEKVFLECVQDMDHENMFWYRQDPGLGLRLIYFSYDVKMKEKGDIPEGYSVSREKKERFSLILESASTNQTSMYLCASRVQGVPYEQYFGPGTRLTVT.

The J gene is TRBJ2-5, the V gene TRBV5-4; 14 bases are a match to TRBD2. V trimming: 4 bases; J trimming: 5 bases; junction bases outside the gene matches: 10. CDR3 size: 17 residues. The germline CDR1 and CDR2 sequences are SGHNT and YYREEE (reference sequence). The CDR3 protein is CASSGQPGLAGEETQYF. DNA for the CDR3: TGTGCCAGCAGCGGCCAACCGGGACTAGCGGGAGAGGAGACCCAGTACTTC.